This is a list of T cell receptor beta chains from one sample in a study of post-analysis software for immune sequencing data. TCRdb itself ran the PCR reads through MiXCR, one entry per CDR3 protein. The sample yields 700,000 to 900,000 distinct CDR3 sequences, around 45% seen once. The sequenced material came from blood. These TCRs come from a girl between 5 and 17 years old with multiple sclerosis. Both conserved end residues are part of each CDR3. A D gene is named only where the DNA matches it firmly. Not every row has a clone size; where given, it reads once, few, many or a size class.

clone_size: -
d_call: TRBD2
j_call: TRBJ2-7
cdr3_length: 15
v_call: TRBV7-2
cdr3_aa: CASSPGGGNNYEQYF
cdr3_nt: TGTGCCAGCAGTCCGGGGGGGGGAAATAACTACGAGCAGTACTTC

clone_size: -
d_call: -
j_call: TRBJ2-1
cdr3_length: 18
v_call: TRBV6-2/TRBV6-3
cdr3_aa: CASSPLRGRESSYNEQFF
cdr3_nt: TGTGCCAGCAGCCCGTTGAGGGGGAGGGAGAGCTCCTACAATGAGCAGTTCTTC

clone_size: few
d_call: TRBD1
j_call: TRBJ2-7
cdr3_length: 16
v_call: TRBV19
cdr3_aa: CASSIQTGGDWYEQYF
cdr3_nt: TGTGCCAGTAGTATCCAAACAGGGGGCGATTGGTACGAGCAGTACTTC

clone_size: few
d_call: -
j_call: TRBJ2-3
cdr3_length: 14
v_call: TRBV20-1
cdr3_aa: CSPGLYESTDTQYF
cdr3_nt: TGCAGTCCGGGACTGTACGAAAGCACAGATACGCAGTATTTT

clone_size: -
d_call: -
j_call: TRBJ2-7
cdr3_length: 13
v_call: TRBV20-1
cdr3_aa: CSALSFNAYEQYF
cdr3_nt: TGCAGTGCTCTCTCATTCAACGCTTACGAGCAGTACTTC

clone_size: few
d_call: -
j_call: TRBJ2-1
cdr3_length: 12
v_call: TRBV6-6
cdr3_aa: CASNLGGNEQFF
cdr3_nt: TGTGCCAGCAACTTGGGGGGTAATGAGCAGTTCTTC

clone_size: -
d_call: -
j_call: TRBJ2-7
cdr3_length: 16
v_call: TRBV27
cdr3_aa: CASSLSWPPRIDEQYF
cdr3_nt: TGTGCCAGCAGTTTATCGTGGCCTCCTAGGATCGACGAGCAGTACTTC

clone_size: once
d_call: -
j_call: TRBJ2-4
cdr3_length: 16
v_call: TRBV29-1
cdr3_aa: CSVALLTGQAKNIQYF
cdr3_nt: TGCAGCGTTGCCTTGCTGACAGGCCAAGCCAAAAACATTCAGTACTTC

clone_size: few
d_call: TRBD2
j_call: TRBJ2-5
cdr3_length: 15
v_call: TRBV12-3/TRBV12-4
cdr3_aa: CASSLQLAGDETQYF
cdr3_nt: TGTGCCAGCAGTCTTCAACTAGCGGGAGACGAGACCCAGTACTTC

clone_size: few
d_call: TRBD2
j_call: TRBJ2-3
cdr3_length: 16
v_call: TRBV12-3/TRBV12-4
cdr3_aa: CASSLDSGRSTDTQYF
cdr3_nt: TGTGCCAGCAGTCTCGATAGCGGGAGAAGCACAGATACGCAGTATTTT

clone_size: few
d_call: TRBD2
j_call: TRBJ2-3
cdr3_length: 16
v_call: TRBV6-6
cdr3_aa: CASSYTSGSGTDTQYF
cdr3_nt: TGTGCCAGCAGTTACACTAGCGGGAGCGGAACAGATACGCAGTATTTT

clone_size: -
d_call: -
j_call: TRBJ2-1
cdr3_length: 12
v_call: TRBV20-1
cdr3_aa: CSAIFGVNEQFF
cdr3_nt: TGCAGTGCTATTTTCGGGGTTAATGAGCAGTTCTTC

clone_size: -
d_call: TRBD2
j_call: TRBJ2-3
cdr3_length: 17
v_call: TRBV7-2
cdr3_aa: CASSLVGTSGSTDTQYF
cdr3_nt: TGTGCCAGCAGCTTAGTTGGTACTAGCGGCAGCACAGATACGCAGTATTTT

clone_size: -
d_call: -
j_call: TRBJ2-1
cdr3_length: 17
v_call: TRBV2
cdr3_aa: CASMGGGGRWLYNEQFF
cdr3_nt: TGTGCCAGCATGGGTGGTGGGGGGCGTTGGCTATACAATGAGCAGTTCTTC

clone_size: -
d_call: -
j_call: TRBJ2-1
cdr3_length: 11
v_call: TRBV7-2
cdr3_aa: CASSPSRLQFF
cdr3_nt: TGTGCCAGCAGCCCCTCCCGACTGCAGTTCTTC

clone_size: -
d_call: TRBD1
j_call: TRBJ2-7
cdr3_length: 15
v_call: TRBV29-1
cdr3_aa: CSVEGIRDSPYEQYF
cdr3_nt: TGCAGCGTTGAAGGCATTCGGGACAGTCCCTACGAGCAGTACTTC

clone_size: -
d_call: -
j_call: TRBJ2-3
cdr3_length: 12
v_call: TRBV2
cdr3_aa: CAGTQGSDTQYF
cdr3_nt: TGTGCCGGGACACAGGGCAGCGATACGCAGTATTTT

clone_size: once
d_call: -
j_call: TRBJ2-1
cdr3_length: 16
v_call: TRBV7-9
cdr3_aa: CASSSPGAAAYNEQFF
cdr3_nt: TGTGCCAGCAGCTCCCCAGGGGCGGCCGCCTACAATGAGCAGTTCTTC

clone_size: -
d_call: TRBD2
j_call: TRBJ2-3
cdr3_length: 14
v_call: TRBV20-1
cdr3_aa: CSARAAGRTDTQYF
cdr3_nt: TGCAGTGCTAGAGCAGCGGGAAGGACAGATACGCAGTATTTT

clone_size: -
d_call: -
j_call: TRBJ2-7
cdr3_length: 14
v_call: TRBV7-8
cdr3_aa: CASSLASRAYEQYF
cdr3_nt: TGTGCCAGCAGCTTAGCGTCCAGGGCCTACGAGCAGTACTTC

clone_size: few
d_call: TRBD2
j_call: TRBJ2-7
cdr3_length: 15
v_call: TRBV5-1
cdr3_aa: CASSLESSGSYEQYF
cdr3_nt: TGCGCCAGCAGCTTGGAGTCTAGCGGGAGCTACGAGCAGTACTTC

clone_size: -
d_call: TRBD2
j_call: TRBJ2-1
cdr3_length: 18
v_call: TRBV4-2
cdr3_aa: CASSPPGQAGVWVNEQFF
cdr3_nt: TGTGCCAGCAGCCCACCAGGACAAGCGGGAGTATGGGTCAATGAGCAGTTCTTC

clone_size: -
d_call: -
j_call: TRBJ1-5
cdr3_length: 13
v_call: TRBV12-3/TRBV12-4
cdr3_aa: CASSLLLYQPQHF
cdr3_nt: TGTGCCAGCAGTTTACTGTTATATCAGCCCCAGCATTTT

clone_size: once
d_call: TRBD2
j_call: TRBJ2-1
cdr3_length: 17
v_call: TRBV7-2
cdr3_aa: CASSLAPGLAVLDEQFF
cdr3_nt: TGTGCCAGCAGCTTAGCGCCGGGACTAGCGGTTTTGGATGAGCAGTTCTTC

clone_size: -
d_call: TRBD1
j_call: TRBJ1-2
cdr3_length: 18
v_call: TRBV27
cdr3_aa: CASSLGPGTATANYGYTF
cdr3_nt: TGTGCCAGCAGTTTAGGTCCCGGGACAGCGACAGCTAACTATGGCTACACCTTC

clone_size: -
d_call: TRBD1
j_call: TRBJ2-1
cdr3_length: 17
v_call: TRBV29-1
cdr3_aa: CSVAGGQGYLSENEQFF
cdr3_nt: TGCAGCGTTGCGGGCGGACAGGGGTACCTGAGTGAGAATGAGCAGTTCTTC